The text below deals with one T cell receptor (beta chain). The data were obtained in a study of beta chain features in type 1 diabetes. Each of the CD4+ naive, central memory, regulatory and stem cell-like memory populations was sorted via CD45RO/CCR7/CD25/CD127/CD95/CD27. Each population that was sorted was more than 95% pure. This CDR3 comprises 16 residues. TCRB transcripts that were expressed got sequenced, as all of the isolated RNA had been reverse transcribed. Average reads for naive, central memory and regulatory T cell samples were about 3.57 million. The repertoire was sequenced with immunoSEQ multiplex PCR; TCRdb's copy has only in-frame clones and lacks some. This sample has 140,000 to 150,000 clones, with roughly a tenth found just once.

The sample was naive CD4+ T cells from blood. The source is a man aged 18 to 35 in good health. This chain links TRBV21-1 with TRBJ1-2; the table's D call of TRBD1 was not tested on the DNA. TRBV21-1 is given as a pseudogene. The DNA of the CDR3 is TGTGCCAGCAGCAAAGCGGTACAGGGGCTAAACTATGGCTACACCTTC. Translation gives CASSKAVQGLNYGYTF.